A single sample gave rise to the 22 T cell receptor beta chains below, sequenced in a study of cytomegalovirus exposure and HLA in healthy donors. Primers for the PCR totalled 60 Vbeta and 13 Jbeta. Profiling relied on immunoSEQ multiplex PCR, and the TCRdb table lists in-frame clones only, not all of them. The sample has 150,000 to 200,000 clones, about 81% seen once; the top ten hold around 2%. The sequenced sample consisted of PBMCs. The receptors were gathered from a man between 18 and 35 years old in good health and CMV-seronegative.

The chain uses TRBV9 and TRBJ2-5, with 12 bases aligning to TRBD2. Per the germline V gene, CDR1 is SGDLS and CDR2 is YYNGEE. The CDR3 contains 16 residues. The junction had 3 bases not matched to a gene; V was cut back by 3 bases and J by 0 bases. CDR3 sequence reads: CASSAGLAGNQETQYF. The CDR3 DNA is TGTGCCAGCAGCGCTGGACTAGCGGGAAACCAAGAGACCCAGTACTTC.

The genes are TRBV4-1 and TRBJ1-1; D might be TRBD1 (5 bases). The length of the CDR3 is 11 residues. Trimming stripped 6 bases from V and 7 bases from J, with 9 bases between. CDR1 and CDR2 from the germline V gene are MGHRA and YSYEKL. The CDR3: CASSRGDEAFF. The CDR3 region has the DNA TGCGCCAGCAGTCGGGGGGATGAAGCTTTCTTT.

This chain connects TRBV4-3 to TRBJ2-1; 7 nucleotides align to TRBD1. Germline trimming cut 0 bases from V and 6 bases from J; bases unmatched to any gene: 8. Germline V lookup: CDR1 LGHNA, CDR2 YSLEER. The CDR3 loop spans 16 amino acids. The CDR3 here is CASSQDRTGDFNEQFF. For the CDR3, the DNA is TGCGCCAGCAGCCAAGATAGGACAGGAGATTTCAATGAGCAGTTCTTC.

The genes are TRBV29-1 and TRBJ2-7, with D unclear. The ends were cut back, 3 bases at V and 3 bases at J, with 15 bases in the middle. CDR3 length: 14 residues. Germline CDR1 and CDR2: SQVTM and ANQGSEA. The CDR3 protein is CSVDPGSLFYEQYF. CDR3 coding DNA: TGCAGCGTTGATCCCGGGTCCCTATTCTACGAGCAGTACTTC.

V gene TRBV5-1 combines with J gene TRBJ1-1; D ambiguous. V was pared by 3 bases and J by 4 bases, with 22 bases between. CDR1 is SGHRS and CDR2 is YFSETQ in the germline V gene. This CDR3 has 17 residues. CDR3 amino acids: CASSYGRTESWFTEAFF. DNA for the CDR3: TGCGCCAGCAGCTATGGCAGGACTGAATCTTGGTTCACTGAAGCTTTCTTT.

The chain carries TRBV7-2 and TRBJ2-1; possibly TRBD1 for D (7 bases). Per germline, CDR1 SGHTA and CDR2 FQGNSA. The CDR3 consists of 16 residues. The V end was cut by 4 bases, the J end by 5 bases, with 18 bases between. The chain's CDR3 is CASSSQGGRNNNEQFF. CDR3 nucleotides: TGTGCCAGCAGCTCGCAGGGGGGCCGCAACAACAATGAGCAGTTCTTC.

The rearrangement uses TRBV9 and TRBJ2-3, with TRBD1 as a possible D gene (5 bases). This CDR3 has 14 amino acids. CDR1 is SGDLS and CDR2 is YYNGEE in the germline V gene. Trimming removed 0 bases from V and 9 bases from J, with 14 bases in between. This CDR3 reads CASSVGQGSSTQYF. The CDR3 nucleotides are TGTGCCAGCAGCGTAGGCCAGGGAAGCTCGACGCAGTATTTT.

Here the CDR3 reads CASSAGGQPQHF. CDR3 in DNA: TGTGCCAGTAGTGCGGGGGGTCAGCCCCAGCATTTT. The rearrangement joins TRBV19 to TRBJ1-5; D possibly corresponds to TRBD1 (5 bases). CDR1 is LNHDA and CDR2 is SQIVND in the germline V gene (reference sequence). The CDR3 has 12 residues. Trimming took off 5 bases at V and 6 bases at J, with 8 bases between the two ends.

The rearrangement links TRBV5-1 to TRBJ2-5; 12 bases fit TRBD2. The CDR3 sequence is 16 residues long. The germline gives CDR1 SGHRS, CDR2 YFSETQ. Trimming took 4 bases from V and 0 from J; bases not matched to a gene: 4. The CDR3, as DNA: TGCGCCAGCAGCCGATGGACTAGCGGGGACCAAGAGACCCAGTACTTC. It translates to CASSRWTSGDQETQYF.

The chain links TRBV7-2 to TRBJ1-4, with D perhaps matching TRBD1 (6 bases). Germline CDR1 reads SGHTA; CDR2 reads FQGNSA. The CDR3 runs 15 residues. The ends were cut back, 5 bases at V and 7 bases at J, with 17 bases in the middle. The CDR3 protein is CASSEAGTWSEKLFF. The CDR3 bases are TGTGCCAGCAGCGAAGCGGGGACATGGAGTGAAAAACTGTTTTTT.

This chain links TRBV29-1 with TRBJ1-4, with D uncertain. In germline, CDR1 is SQVTM, CDR2 ANQGSEA. This CDR3 region has 13 residues. Trimming took off 4 bases at V and 0 bases at J, with 6 bases between the two ends. The CDR3 DNA follows: TGCAGCGTTGCCCCAGCAACTAATGAAAAACTGTTTTTT. This encodes CSVAPATNEKLFF.

The chain uses TRBV10-3 and TRBJ2-5; TRBD1 matches 7 bases. CDR3 length equals 15 residues. After removal of 0 bases from V and 5 bases from J, the junction contained 6 bases not matched to a gene. In germline, CDR1 is ENHRY, CDR2 SYGVKD. CDR3 sequence (DNA): TGTGCCATCAGTGAGTCGCAAGGGGGCGGTGAGACCCAGTACTTC. As protein: CAISESQGGGETQYF.

The chain carries TRBV11-2 and TRBJ2-7; 7 bases match TRBD2. Germline CDR1 reads SGHAT; CDR2 reads FQNNGV. The CDR3 loop spans 14 amino acids. The V segment lost 6 bases and the J segment 6 bases; nucleotides outside the gene matches: 11. The CDR3 spells CASSSGLGNSEQYF. The CDR3 DNA reads as TGTGCCAGCAGTTCCGGACTAGGCAACTCCGAGCAGTACTTC.

This chain uses TRBV4-1 with TRBJ1-2; 7 bases match TRBD1. Germline values: CDR1 MGHRA, CDR2 YSYEKL. This CDR3 comprises 17 residues. Trimming took 2 bases from V and 1 from J; bases not matched to a gene: 10. The DNA of the CDR3 is TGCGCCAGCAGCCAACGCGTTACGGGGACAGATAACTATGGCTACACCTTC. Residues: CASSQRVTGTDNYGYTF.

This chain's CDR3 is CASSLEAGDQPQHF. CDR3 sequence (DNA): TGCGCCAGCAGCTTGGAGGCAGGGGATCAGCCCCAGCATTTT. This chain links TRBV5-1 with TRBJ1-5; a possible D gene is TRBD1 (6 bases). The CDR3 extends over 14 amino acids. V lost 0 bases and J 5 bases, leaving 9 bases between the germline ends. Germline values: CDR1 SGHRS, CDR2 YFSETQ.

The DNA for the CDR3 is TGCAGCGTTGACCGTGCGGGAGCAGATACGCAGTATTTT. It yields the protein CSVDRAGADTQYF. This chain uses TRBV29-1 with TRBJ2-3, with 7 positions matching TRBD2. V was pared by 3 bases and J by 4 bases, with 4 bases of the junction left unmatched. Germline CDR1 is SQVTM and CDR2 is ANQGSEA. This CDR3 contains 13 residues.

This sequence joins TRBV28 and TRBJ1-5; no firm D call. Trimming left V 7 bases short and J 3 bases short, with 16 bases between. Germline V gene sequence: CDR1 MDHEN, CDR2 SYDVKM. The CDR3 runs 15 residues. CDR3 amino acids: CASTPTPGLNQPQHF. Here the CDR3 DNA reads TGTGCCAGCACTCCCACCCCTGGACTCAATCAGCCCCAGCATTTT. Full variable domain (remainder filled in from reference TRBV28 and TRBJ1-5): DVKVTQSSRYLVKRTGEKVFLECVQDMDHENMFWYRQDPGLGLRLIYFSYDVKMKEKGDIPEGYSVSREKKERFSLILESASTNQTSMYLCASTPTPGLNQPQHFGDGTRLSIL.

This clone was seen just once. The rearrangement uses TRBV7-2 and TRBJ1-5; possible D gene TRBD1, 5 bases. Germline values: CDR1 SGHTA, CDR2 FQGNSA. Trimming left V 1 base short and J 4 bases short, with 11 bases between. This CDR3 is built from 15 residues. The CDR3 DNA is TGTGCCAGCAGCTTAGTGGGGCAGAGAAATCAGCCCCAGCATTTT. Its protein is CASSLVGQRNQPQHF.

The rearrangement links TRBV5-1 to TRBJ2-3; no reliable D call. This CDR3 has 12 residues. V gave up 0 bases and J gave up 5 bases, with 4 bases separating them. From germline, CDR1 is SGHRS and CDR2 YFSETQ. CDR3 loop: CASSLDGDTQYF. CDR3 sequence (DNA): TGCGCCAGCAGCTTGGACGGAGATACGCAGTATTTT.

V is TRBV19 and J is TRBJ1-2, with D perhaps TRBD1 (6 bases). Germline V gene sequence: CDR1 LNHDA, CDR2 SQIVND (reference sequence). The CDR3 length is 15 residues. Trimming stripped 5 bases from V and 4 bases from J, with 17 bases between. This chain's CDR3 is CASSWPGGPSYGYTF. The CDR3 region has the DNA TGTGCCAGTAGTTGGCCCGGGGGGCCTTCCTATGGCTACACCTTC.

The V gene is TRBV27, the J gene TRBJ1-2, with D possibly TRBD1 on 6 matching bases. The germline gives CDR1 MNHEY, CDR2 SMNVEV (reference sequence). This CDR3 has 15 residues. The V gene lost 7 bases and the J gene lost 2 bases, with 17 bases spanning the gap. CDR3 DNA: TGTGCCAGCACCGAAAGGGCCGGGACAAACTATGGCTACACCTTC. Protein sequence: CASTERAGTNYGYTF.

This rearrangement joins TRBV5-4 to TRBJ2-7, with 8 positions matching TRBD1. The CDR3 length is 16 residues. V gave up 4 bases and J gave up 2 bases; unmatched junction bases: 11. Germline V CDR1 and CDR2: SGHNT, YYREEE (reference sequence). CDR3 sequence (DNA): TGTGCCAGCAGCGCCGGGACAGGTTCCTTTACCTACGAGCAGTACTTC. Its translation is CASSAGTGSFTYEQYF.